The rows below give T cell receptor beta chains drawn from one sample of a study of OX40 agonist ivuxolimab in advanced cancers. Sequencing used immunoSEQ multiplex PCR; TCRdb keeps in-frame clones, though not all of them. Of under 150,000 clones detected, just over 90% appear once; the ten largest clones hold over 0.8%. The input for sequencing was CD4+ or CD8+ T cells sorted from blood, taken in a trial of the OX40 agonist ivuxolimab. These receptors came from an adult with an advanced solid tumor such as melanoma, head and neck, liver or kidney cancer. CDR3s include the opening cysteine and the closing phenylalanine or tryptophan. The order of the fields is D gene, V gene, J gene, CDR3 length, clone size, CDR3 protein, CDR3 DNA. The D gene is left open where the match is weak. Clone size is shown for a subset of rows, as once, few, many or a class of expanded clone.

D: -; V: TRBV5-6; J: TRBJ1-5; length: 15; size: -; CDR3: CASSLVGASNQPQHF; DNA: TGTGCCAGCAGCTTGGTTGGGGCTAGCAATCAGCCCCAGCATTTT
D: -; V: TRBV11-2; J: TRBJ2-7; length: 15; size: once; CDR3: CASSLDRGHPYEQYF; DNA: TGTGCCAGCAGCTTAGACAGGGGCCATCCCTACGAGCAGTACTTC
D: TRBD1; V: TRBV10-3; J: TRBJ2-1; length: 19; size: -; CDR3: CAISEAGPGGGQGPNEQFF; DNA: TGTGCCATCAGTGAGGCGGGCCCAGGGGGGGGACAGGGTCCCAATGAGCAGTTCTTC
D: -; V: TRBV28; J: TRBJ2-7; length: 14; size: -; CDR3: CASTEEQGGYEQYF; DNA: TGTGCCAGCACCGAGGAACAGGGAGGTTACGAGCAGTACTTC
D: -; V: TRBV6-6; J: TRBJ2-6; length: 15; size: -; CDR3: CASSRDGSGANVLTF; DNA: TGTGCCAGCAGTCGGGACGGCTCTGGGGCCAACGTCCTGACTTTC
D: -; V: TRBV14; J: TRBJ1-2; length: 14; size: -; CDR3: CASSQGIYPYGYTF; DNA: TGTGCCAGCAGCCAAGGGATTTACCCTTATGGCTACACCTTC
D: -; V: TRBV7-2; J: TRBJ2-3; length: 13; size: -; CDR3: CASSLIGTDTQYF; DNA: TGTGCCAGCAGTCTTATTGGCACAGATACGCAGTATTTT
D: -; V: TRBV19; J: TRBJ1-3; length: 13; size: -; CDR3: CASSWSGGNTIYF; DNA: TGTGCCAGTAGTTGGTCCGGCGGAAACACCATATATTTT
D: -; V: TRBV5-1; J: TRBJ1-1; length: 14; size: few; CDR3: CASSFGAMNTEAFF; DNA: TGCGCCAGCAGCTTCGGGGCCATGAACACTGAAGCTTTCTTT
D: -; V: TRBV9; J: TRBJ1-1; length: 17; size: -; CDR3: CASSSNKGAGYYTEAFF; DNA: TGTGCCAGCAGCAGTAACAAAGGGGCAGGGTACTACACTGAAGCTTTCTTT
D: TRBD1; V: TRBV5-4; J: TRBJ2-5; length: 15; size: -; CDR3: CASSQGLGQAETQYF; DNA: TGCGCCAGCAGCCAAGGCCTTGGACAGGCGGAGACCCAGTACTTC
D: -; V: TRBV5-1; J: TRBJ1-4; length: 17; size: -; CDR3: CASSSRRSLTPNEKLFF; DNA: TGCGCCAGCAGCTCCCGGAGGTCCTTAACCCCTAACGAAAAACTGTTTTTT
D: -; V: TRBV28; J: TRBJ2-7; length: 16; size: once; CDR3: CASSAIFGTSSYEQYF; DNA: TGTGCCAGCAGTGCAATTTTCGGGACGTCTTCCTACGAGCAGTACTTC
D: -; V: TRBV20-1; J: TRBJ1-4; length: 11; size: -; CDR3: CSAQGAEKLFF; DNA: TGCAGTGCCCAAGGGGCTGAAAAACTGTTTTTT
D: TRBD1; V: TRBV6-1; J: TRBJ2-2; length: 15; size: -; CDR3: CASSEPGQGFGELFF; DNA: TGTGCCAGCAGTGAACCTGGACAGGGGTTCGGGGAGCTGTTTTTT
D: -; V: TRBV4-2; J: TRBJ2-7; length: 16; size: -; CDR3: CASSKTGHGWSYEQYF; DNA: TGTGCCAGCAGCAAAACAGGACACGGTTGGTCCTACGAGCAGTACTTC
D: TRBD1; V: TRBV23-1; J: TRBJ1-5; length: 17; size: -; CDR3: CASSQFSGDRGLQPQHF; DNA: TGCGCCAGCAGTCAATTTAGCGGGGACAGGGGGCTCCAGCCCCAGCATTTT
D: -; V: TRBV27; J: TRBJ2-7; length: 18; size: -; CDR3: CASSLGRGGTGTVHEQYF; DNA: TGTGCCAGCAGTTTGGGCAGGGGAGGCACCGGCACCGTTCACGAGCAGTACTTC
D: -; V: TRBV2; J: TRBJ2-7; length: 14; size: -; CDR3: CASTMTGSTYEQYF; DNA: TGTGCCAGCACGATGACAGGCTCTACCTACGAGCAGTACTTC
D: TRBD1; V: TRBV27; J: TRBJ1-2; length: 15; size: -; CDR3: CASSLSSGQGSGYTF; DNA: TGTGCCAGCAGCTTATCGTCGGGACAGGGTAGTGGCTACACCTTC
D: TRBD1; V: TRBV7-2; J: TRBJ1-5; length: 14; size: once; CDR3: CASSSRQGNQPQHF; DNA: TGTGCCAGCAGCTCACGACAGGGGAATCAGCCCCAGCATTTT
D: TRBD2; V: TRBV5-4; J: TRBJ2-5; length: 15; size: -; CDR3: CASSSKTSAQETQYF; DNA: TGTGCCAGCAGCTCCAAGACTAGCGCCCAAGAGACCCAGTACTTC
D: TRBD1; V: TRBV5-1; J: TRBJ2-7; length: 14; size: -; CDR3: CASSLVQGTHEQYF; DNA: TGCGCCAGCAGCTTGGTACAGGGGACCCACGAGCAGTACTTC
D: TRBD1; V: TRBV5-4; J: TRBJ2-7; length: 15; size: -; CDR3: CASSPTAGQGDEQYF; DNA: TGTGCCAGCAGCCCTACCGCGGGACAGGGGGACGAGCAGTACTTC
D: -; V: TRBV7-2; J: TRBJ1-4; length: 17; size: -; CDR3: CASSPERGSEANEKLFF; DNA: TGTGCCAGCAGCCCCGAGAGGGGATCTGAGGCTAATGAAAAACTGTTTTTT
D: -; V: TRBV9; J: TRBJ2-1; length: 15; size: -; CDR3: CASSDAGAPYNEQFF; DNA: TGTGCCAGCAGCGACGCAGGGGCCCCCTACAATGAGCAGTTCTTC
D: -; V: TRBV7-2; J: TRBJ1-2; length: 15; size: -; CDR3: CASSPNRVSNYGYTF; DNA: TGTGCCAGCAGCCCCAACAGGGTATCTAACTATGGCTACACCTTC
D: TRBD1; V: TRBV5-1; J: TRBJ1-4; length: 14; size: -; CDR3: CASRPGQGSEKLFF; DNA: TGCGCCAGCCGACCGGGACAGGGCAGTGAAAAACTGTTTTTT
D: TRBD2; V: TRBV7-2; J: TRBJ2-7; length: 16; size: -; CDR3: CASSPVPSGRAREQYF; DNA: TGTGCCAGCAGCCCGGTGCCTAGCGGGAGGGCCCGGGAGCAGTACTTC
D: -; V: TRBV7-2; J: TRBJ1-5; length: 12; size: -; CDR3: CASEDDNQPQHF; DNA: TGTGCCAGCGAGGATGACAATCAGCCCCAGCATTTT
D: TRBD2; V: TRBV5-1; J: TRBJ2-3; length: 17; size: -; CDR3: CASSSTTSGGYTDTQYF; DNA: TGCGCCAGCAGCAGTACTACTAGCGGGGGATACACAGATACGCAGTATTTT
D: -; V: TRBV5-1; J: TRBJ1-2; length: 15; size: few; CDR3: CASSLAQGGLNGYTF; DNA: TGCGCCAGCAGCTTGGCGCAGGGTGGGTTGAATGGCTACACCTTC
D: -; V: TRBV6-1; J: TRBJ1-1; length: 11; size: -; CDR3: CASRPDSGAFF; DNA: TGTGCCAGCAGACCCGACTCCGGAGCTTTCTTT
D: TRBD1; V: TRBV10-3; J: TRBJ1-4; length: 16; size: -; CDR3: CAISGGQGQSNEKLFF; DNA: TGTGCCATCAGTGGCGGACAGGGGCAGTCTAATGAAAAACTGTTTTTT
D: -; V: TRBV2; J: TRBJ2-4; length: 15; size: -; CDR3: CASNRDNPFASIQYF; DNA: TGTGCCAGCAATCGGGACAACCCATTTGCCAGCATTCAGTACTTC
D: -; V: TRBV6-5; J: TRBJ1-6; length: 16; size: once; CDR3: CASSSVGSGLNSPLHF; DNA: TGTGCCAGCAGTTCCGTCGGGTCAGGCCTTAATTCACCCCTCCACTTT
D: -; V: TRBV5-1; J: TRBJ1-3; length: 15; size: -; CDR3: CASSWRGDSGNTIYF; DNA: TGCGCCAGCAGTTGGAGGGGGGACTCTGGAAACACCATATATTTT
D: -; V: TRBV2; J: TRBJ1-3; length: 14; size: -; CDR3: CASSVGGEGNTIYF; DNA: TGTGCCAGCAGTGTGGGAGGGGAGGGAAACACCATATATTTT
D: TRBD1; V: TRBV28; J: TRBJ2-4; length: 17; size: -; CDR3: CASSPGTGALAKNIQYF; DNA: TGTGCCAGCAGCCCGGGGACAGGGGCTCTAGCCAAAAACATTCAGTACTTC
D: TRBD1; V: TRBV5-1; J: TRBJ1-4; length: 14; size: once; CDR3: CASSSGQGDEKLFF; DNA: TGCGCCAGCAGCTCGGGACAGGGCGATGAAAAACTGTTTTTT
D: -; V: TRBV15; J: TRBJ1-1; length: 18; size: -; CDR3: CATSRSLSGDIMNTEAFF; DNA: TGTGCCACCAGCAGATCTTTATCAGGGGATATCATGAACACTGAAGCTTTCTTT
D: -; V: TRBV2; J: TRBJ1-1; length: 13; size: -; CDR3: CASSEEGWAEAFF; DNA: TGTGCCAGCAGTGAAGAGGGTTGGGCTGAAGCTTTCTTT
D: TRBD2; V: TRBV6-6; J: TRBJ2-7; length: 14; size: -; CDR3: CASSYWRGAYEQYF; DNA: TGTGCCAGCAGTTACTGGCGGGGGGCCTACGAGCAGTACTTC
D: -; V: TRBV2; J: TRBJ1-1; length: 14; size: few; CDR3: CASRLDLANTEAFF; DNA: TGTGCCAGCAGGTTGGATCTGGCGAACACTGAAGCTTTCTTT
D: TRBD2; V: TRBV19; J: TRBJ2-1; length: 19; size: -; CDR3: CASSIFASGVRRERNEQFF; DNA: TGTGCCAGTAGTATCTTCGCTAGCGGGGTCCGAAGGGAAAGAAATGAGCAGTTCTTC
D: -; V: TRBV5-1; J: TRBJ1-4; length: 13; size: -; CDR3: CASSLAEGEKLFF; DNA: TGCGCCAGCAGCTTGGCTGAGGGGGAAAAACTGTTTTTT
D: -; V: TRBV5-6; J: TRBJ2-1; length: 15; size: once; CDR3: CASSLVWDSYNEQFF; DNA: TGTGCCAGCAGCTTGGTTTGGGACTCCTACAATGAGCAGTTCTTC
D: TRBD1; V: TRBV6-5; J: TRBJ2-5; length: 13; size: -; CDR3: CAISVRDRGAQYF; DNA: TGTGCCATCAGTGTCCGGGACAGGGGGGCCCAGTACTTC
D: -; V: TRBV7-2; J: TRBJ2-7; length: 14; size: -; CDR3: CASRVGRAGYEQYF; DNA: TGTGCCAGCAGGGTAGGACGGGCCGGCTACGAGCAGTACTTC
D: -; V: TRBV4-3; J: TRBJ1-2; length: 16; size: -; CDR3: CASSQTTTGMGYGYTF; DNA: TGCGCCAGCAGCCAAACGACCACAGGTATGGGCTATGGCTACACCTTC
D: TRBD1; V: TRBV19; J: TRBJ2-1; length: 14; size: -; CDR3: CASSIQDRVNEQFF; DNA: TGTGCCAGTAGTATACAGGACAGGGTAAATGAGCAGTTCTTC
D: -; V: TRBV10-3; J: TRBJ1-6; length: 14; size: -; CDR3: CAISEGGSRSPLHF; DNA: TGTGCCATCAGTGAGGGGGGATCCCGTTCACCCCTCCACTTT
D: -; V: TRBV7-2; J: TRBJ1-4; length: 14; size: -; CDR3: CASSRGHLNEKLFF; DNA: TGTGCCAGCAGCCGAGGACATCTTAATGAAAAACTGTTTTTT